This TCR beta chain was profiled in a study of radiation and T cells in renal cell carcinoma. TCRdb's copy holds only in-frame clones and misses some; the assay was immunoSEQ multiplex PCR. This sample has under 35,000 clones; over 75% occur once, and the top ten carry around a third. Time point meaning: blood 4 weeks post-SBRT, at nephrectomy. Sample treatment: 15 Gy SBRT to primary tumor, nephrectomy 4 weeks later. The tumor was a clear cell renal cell carcinoma. This clone has only one observation. The CDR3 has 16 residues. Germline CDR1 SQVTM, CDR2 ANQGSEA. The V and J ends lost 2 bases and 2 bases respectively, with 17 bases between them.

J is TRBJ2-3 and V is TRBV29-1, with D perhaps TRBD1 (6 bases). This specimen consisted of blood, obtained from a patient whose treatment included radiotherapy and nephrectomy. This TCR was sampled from a man in his sixties with renal cell carcinoma. The CDR3 here is CSVEKRVRGITDTQYF. CDR3 in DNA: TGCAGCGTTGAAAAAAGGGTCAGGGGAATCACAGATACGCAGTATTTT.